Following are 5 T cell receptor beta chains from one sample sequenced in a study of T cell responses to AZD1222 COVID-19 vaccine. The data were produced by immunoSEQ multiplex PCR, yet TCRdb's version contains in-frame clones alone and is incomplete. The top ten clones hold under 1.5% of a sample with 65,000 to 90,000 clones, about 90% of them seen once. Material: peripheral blood, obtained 28 days after the second AZD1222 dose. Receptors were obtained from an adult who received the AZD1222 COVID-19 vaccine.

The chain is built from TRBV30 and TRBJ2-7; D is uncertain. V lost 1 base and J lost 4, with 5 bases in between. This CDR3 comprises 11 residues. Germline assignment: CDR1 GTSNPN and CDR2 SVGIG (reference sequence). The CDR3 reads CAWSARYEQYF. DNA of the CDR3: TGTGCCTGGAGTGCGCGTTACGAGCAGTACTTC.

The chain recombines TRBV6-5 with TRBJ2-3; either TRBD1 or TRBD2 may supply D (5 bases each). The germline V gene encodes CDR1 MNHEY and CDR2 SVGAGI. This CDR3 contains 13 residues. CDR3 in amino acids: CAIGTTVTDTQYF. The CDR3 nucleotides are TGTGCAATTGGGACCACCGTCACAGATACGCAGTATTTT.

The chain combines TRBV2 with TRBJ1-2; D call uncertain. The CDR3 runs 10 residues. Between the trimmed V and J ends, which lost 6 bases and 7 bases, there was a span of 6 bases. CDR1 is SNHLY, CDR2 FYNNEI, per germline. Written as DNA, the CDR3 is TGTGCCAGCAGATGGGGTGGCTACACCTTC. Its translation: CASRWGGYTF.

The V call is TRBV5-1, the J call TRBJ1-6; no clear D gene. The CDR3 extends over 12 amino acids. Trimming shortened V by 0 bases and J by 17 bases, and 12 bases separated the two germline ends. Germline lookup yields CDR1 SGHRS and CDR2 YFSETQ. This CDR3 is CASSLGHGEIHF. In nucleotides, the CDR3 is TGCGCCAGCAGCTTGGGGCATGGGGAGATCCACTTT.

This clone was recorded only once. This sequence joins TRBV30 and TRBJ1-1, with a possible D match to TRBD1 (5 bases). CDR1 and CDR2 (germline): GTSNPN, SVGIG (reference sequence). This CDR3 comprises 13 residues. V was trimmed by 2 bases and J by 0 bases, leaving 7 bases between them. CDR3 amino acids: CAWSRQLNTEAFF. Here the CDR3 DNA reads TGTGCCTGGAGTAGACAGCTGAACACTGAAGCTTTCTTT.